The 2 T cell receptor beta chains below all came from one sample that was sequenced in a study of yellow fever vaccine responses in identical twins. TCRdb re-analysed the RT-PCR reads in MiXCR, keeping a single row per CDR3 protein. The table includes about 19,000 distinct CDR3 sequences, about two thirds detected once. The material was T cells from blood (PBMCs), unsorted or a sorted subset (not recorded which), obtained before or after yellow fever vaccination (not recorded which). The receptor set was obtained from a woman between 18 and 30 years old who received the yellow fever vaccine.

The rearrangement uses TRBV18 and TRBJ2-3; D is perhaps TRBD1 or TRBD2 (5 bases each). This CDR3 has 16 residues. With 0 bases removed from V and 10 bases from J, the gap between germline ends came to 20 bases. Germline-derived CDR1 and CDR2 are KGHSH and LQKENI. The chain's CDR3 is CASSPPGASSTLPQYF. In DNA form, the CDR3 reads TGTGCCAGCTCACCACCCGGGGCTAGCTCCACCTTGCCGCAGTATTTT.

The DNA for the CDR3 is TGTGCCAGCAAAGAGCGGTTGGCAGGGAAATCCTACAATGAGCAGTTCTTC. Protein: CASKERLAGKSYNEQFF. V usage is TRBV2 and J usage is TRBJ2-1, with D perhaps given as TRBD1 or TRBD2 (5 bases each). The CDR3 is 17 amino acids. The germline CDR1 and CDR2 sequences are SNHLY and FYNNEI. V was shortened by 7 bases and J by 1 base, with 20 bases between the two germline ends.